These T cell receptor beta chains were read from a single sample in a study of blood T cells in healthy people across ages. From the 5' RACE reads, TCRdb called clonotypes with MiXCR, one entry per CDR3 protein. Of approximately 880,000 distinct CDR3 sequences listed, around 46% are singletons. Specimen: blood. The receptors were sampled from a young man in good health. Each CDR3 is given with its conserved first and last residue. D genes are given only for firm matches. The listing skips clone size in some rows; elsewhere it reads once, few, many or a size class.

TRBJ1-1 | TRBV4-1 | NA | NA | TGCGCCAGCAGCCAAGTCACGGCGGATTTGAACACTGAAGCTTTCTTT | CASSQVTADLNTEAFF
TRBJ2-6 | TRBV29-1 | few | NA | TGCAGCGTTGAAGCATCCAGAGGGACCTCTGGGGCCAACGTCCTGACTTTC | CSVEASRGTSGANVLTF
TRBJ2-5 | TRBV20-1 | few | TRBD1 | TGCAGTGCCCTCCTAGGGGCACTCAGGGGGCAAGAGACCCAGTACTTC | CSALLGALRGQETQYF
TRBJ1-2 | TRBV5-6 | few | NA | TGTGCCAGCAGCTTGGTTGGGGAAACGGATGGCTACACCTTC | CASSLVGETDGYTF
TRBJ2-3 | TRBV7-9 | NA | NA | TGTGCCAGCAGCTTCATGGAGACGAGCACAGATACGCAGTATTTT | CASSFMETSTDTQYF
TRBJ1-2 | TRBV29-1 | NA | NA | TGCAGCGTCAACCCCCGGTTGAACTATGGCTACACCTTC | CSVNPRLNYGYTF
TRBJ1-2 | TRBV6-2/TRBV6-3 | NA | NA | TGTGCCAGCACCGGGGACTATGGCTACACCTTC | CASTGDYGYTF
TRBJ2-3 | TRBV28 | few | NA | TGTGCCAGCAGTTTGGCTAGCCGATCTAGCACAGATACGCAGTATTTT | CASSLASRSSTDTQYF
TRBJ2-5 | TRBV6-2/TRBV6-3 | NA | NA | TGTGCCAGCAGTTACCTGGCGGGAAAAGAGACCCAGTACTTC | CASSYLAGKETQYF
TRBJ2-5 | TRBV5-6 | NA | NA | TGTGCCAGCAGCTTACCAATAGGGTCTGAGCAGTACTTC | CASSLPIGSEQYF
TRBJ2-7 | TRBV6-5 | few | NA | TGTGCCAGCAGTTACTCGAGGGTCGGCAGGAGCTCCTACGAGCAGTACTTC | CASSYSRVGRSSYEQYF
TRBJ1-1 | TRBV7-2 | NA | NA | TGTGCCAGCAGCTTAGAGCGCTCGAACACTGAAGCTTTCTTT | CASSLERSNTEAFF
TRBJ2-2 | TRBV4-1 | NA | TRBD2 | TGCGCCAGCAGCCAAGGAGATACTGCGAGCGGGGGTCGGGAGCTGTTTTTT | CASSQGDTASGGRELFF
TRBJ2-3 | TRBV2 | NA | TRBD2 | TGTGCCAGCCTTAGCGGGGGCGCAGATACGCAGTATTTT | CASLSGGADTQYF
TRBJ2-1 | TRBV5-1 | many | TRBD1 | TGCGCCAGCAGCCCCACAGGGGATGGGGCCTACAATGAGCAGTTCTTC | CASSPTGDGAYNEQFF
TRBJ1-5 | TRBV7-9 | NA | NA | TGTGCCAGCAGCTTCGACGGTAATAGCAATCAGCCCCAGCATTTT | CASSFDGNSNQPQHF
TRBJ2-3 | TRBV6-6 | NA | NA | TGTGCCAGCAGTTCACCATTAGGGGTACCCACAGATACGCAGTATTTT | CASSSPLGVPTDTQYF
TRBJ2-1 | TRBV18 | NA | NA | TGTGCCAGCTCACCCTTGGCGGGGGCAGTCAATGAGCAGTTCTTC | CASSPLAGAVNEQFF
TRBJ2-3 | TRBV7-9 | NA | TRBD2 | TGTGCCAGCAGCTTAGATGAGGCCGGGGGGTTCCCAGATACGCAGTATTTT | CASSLDEAGGFPDTQYF
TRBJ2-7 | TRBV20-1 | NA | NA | TGCAGTGGCCGAGGCGGCTTCGGCGAGCAGTACTTC | CSGRGGFGEQYF
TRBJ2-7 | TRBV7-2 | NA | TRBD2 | TGTGCCAGCAGCTTCGGGGGGAGGAACGAGCAGTACTTC | CASSFGGRNEQYF
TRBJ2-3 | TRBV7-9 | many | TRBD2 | TGTGCCAGCAGCTTAGCGGGGGGGTCAGATACGCAGTATTTT | CASSLAGGSDTQYF
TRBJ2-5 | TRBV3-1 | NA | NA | TGTGCCAGCAGCCAAGTGGTCAGCCGGTCCGAGACCCAGTACTTC | CASSQVVSRSETQYF
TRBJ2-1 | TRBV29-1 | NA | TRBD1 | TGCAGCCTGAGACAGGGTGAAGGGGATGAGCAGTTCTTC | CSLRQGEGDEQFF
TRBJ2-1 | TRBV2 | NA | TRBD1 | TGTGCCAGCAGGAAAGACAGGGGTTCCTACAATGAGCAGTTCTTC | CASRKDRGSYNEQFF
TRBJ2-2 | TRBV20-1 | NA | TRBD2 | TGCAGTGCTAGTAAAGGACTAGCGAACACCGGGGAGCTGTTTTTT | CSASKGLANTGELFF
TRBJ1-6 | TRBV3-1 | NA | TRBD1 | TGTGCCAGCAGCCTTGACAGGGGGCATTCACCCCTCCACTTT | CASSLDRGHSPLHF
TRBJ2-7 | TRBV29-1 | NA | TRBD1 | TGCAGCGTGTCACAGGGGTGGGAGCAGTACTTC | CSVSQGWEQYF